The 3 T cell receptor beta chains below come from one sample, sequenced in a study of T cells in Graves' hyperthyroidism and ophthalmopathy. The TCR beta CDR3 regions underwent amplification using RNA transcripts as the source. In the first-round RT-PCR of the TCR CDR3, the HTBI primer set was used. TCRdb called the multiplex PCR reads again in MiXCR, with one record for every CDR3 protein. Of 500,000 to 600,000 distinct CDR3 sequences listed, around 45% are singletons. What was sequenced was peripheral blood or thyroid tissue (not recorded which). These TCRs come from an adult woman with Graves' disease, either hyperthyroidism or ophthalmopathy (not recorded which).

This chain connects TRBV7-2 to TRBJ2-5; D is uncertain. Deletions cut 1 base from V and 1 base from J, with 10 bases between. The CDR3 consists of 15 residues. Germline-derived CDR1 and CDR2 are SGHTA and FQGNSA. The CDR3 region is CASSLGWVIQETQYF. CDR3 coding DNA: TGTGCCAGCAGCTTAGGGTGGGTGATCCAAGAGACCCAGTACTTC.

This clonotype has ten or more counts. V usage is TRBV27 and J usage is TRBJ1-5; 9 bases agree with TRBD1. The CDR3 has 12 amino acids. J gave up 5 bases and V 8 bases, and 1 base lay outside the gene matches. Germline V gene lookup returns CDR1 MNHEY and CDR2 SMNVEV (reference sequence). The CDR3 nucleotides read TGTGCCAGCCGGGACAGGGATCAGCCCCAGCATTTT. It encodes CASRDRDQPQHF.

The CDR3 sequence: CSAAIQGLRGEQYF. CDR3 sequence (DNA): TGCAGCGCCGCGATACAGGGGCTTCGGGGCGAGCAGTACTTC. The genes are TRBV29-1 and TRBJ2-7; TRBD1 aligns across 7 bases. V was clipped by 7 bases and J by 6 bases; unmatched bases: 15. This CDR3 contains 14 residues. Germline lookup yields CDR1 SQVTM and CDR2 ANQGSEA.